Described below is a single T cell receptor (beta chain) sequence and its context. There is no known antigen for this receptor. There are no base qualities to consult, and no much larger clone falls within one base. These data originate in a study of OX40 agonist ivuxolimab in advanced cancers. About the study as a whole: Ivuxolimab, which targeted the costimulatory receptor OX40 (CD134), was an agonistic, fully human IgG2 monoclonal antibody. Intravenous ivuxolimab was administered to patients every 2 weeks at six dose levels: 0.01, 0.1, 0.3, 1.5, 3 and 10 mg/kg. Of the roughly 54 dose-escalation patients, hepatocellular carcinoma was present in around 20, melanoma in approximately 15, renal cell carcinoma in 9 and head and neck cancer in 9. In the dose-escalation cohort, about four fifths of patients were male, and the mean age was roughly 56 years with a range of about 20 to 90. Prior anti-PD-1, anti-PD-L1 or anti-CTLA-4 therapy was permitted, and about two fifths of dose-escalation patients had received checkpoint inhibitors. Three dose-escalation patients achieved partial responses, one with hepatocellular carcinoma and two with cutaneous melanoma. The purpose of peripheral TCRbeta sequencing was to test whether ivuxolimab changed TCR sequence diversity and led to clonal T-cell expansion. The paper describes the monotherapy dose-escalation part (N ≈ 51 patients) of the phase I trial of ivuxolimab.

The V end gives up 0 bases and the J end 2 bases, leaving 4 bases in the junction not matched to a gene. Per the germline V gene, SGDLS is the CDR1 and YYNGEE is the CDR2. The CDR3 measures 15 amino acids from cysteine to phenylalanine. The DNA shown is the 45-base CDR3, in frame from base 1. Patients with a history of autoimmune disease or receiving systemic immunosuppression were excluded from the trial. Peripheral blood for TCR sequencing was collected from all dose cohorts at baseline, on cycle 4 day 1, and on cycle 7 day 1. The samples were drawn from a first-in-human, open-label, multicenter phase I dose-escalation trial of ivuxolimab. Adults with locally advanced or metastatic melanoma, renal cell carcinoma, hepatocellular carcinoma or head and neck squamous cell carcinoma were enrolled in the trial. Before TCR sequencing, CD4+ and CD8+ T cells were separately sorted from peripheral blood.

What the authors observed across the whole study: Clonal expansion of both CD4+ and CD8+ blood T cells was observed from baseline to week 6 at doses 0.1 to 3.0 mg/kg. Low levels of normalized T-cell clonal expansion were also seen in some nonresponding patients. On average, CD8+ T cells showed more expanded clones than CD4+ T cells after ivuxolimab. Which antigens the clonally expanded peripheral T cells were specific for was not determined. Partial responders in the 0.1-3.0 mg/kg groups had among the lowest normalized peripheral clonal expansion, especially among CD8+ T cells.

To sequence the TCRbeta CDR3 region, genomic DNA was isolated from the sorted cells. The immunoSEQ Assay was used for sequencing of TCRbeta CDR3 regions. Not all clones reach the TCRdb copy of this immuneACCESS table, which keeps in-frame sequences only. Checked studies attribute under half of the gap to unresolved V genes and leave the rest unexplained. Within this sample are roughly 60,000 clones, with around 80% of them counted one time only. The top ten hold less than 2.5% of the sample. The sequence came from an adult with an advanced solid tumor such as melanoma, head and neck, liver or kidney cancer. This receptor chain uses TRBV9 and TRBJ2-7; TRBD1 fits 8 bases in the junction. The specimen was CD4+ or CD8+ T cells sorted from blood, collected in a trial of the OX40 agonist ivuxolimab. The nucleotides read TGTGCCAGCAGCGTAGGGGCAGGGGGCCCCTACGAGCAGTACTTC. Translated, this gives CASSVGAGGPYEQYF.